The following is a TCR beta chain sequence with its context. No antigen is known for it. Per-base qualities were not stored, and no clone one base away is much larger. All donors were healthy Caucasians. Three pairs of female monozygotic twins, all aged about 18 to 30 years, were included in the twin cohort. CD4+ and CD8+ T cell populations were isolated with positive isolation kits from Invitrogen. The sample originates from a study of identical twins (dated by TCRdb to the mid-2010s). Regarding the study in general: To test whether fetal clonotypes persist, this study deep-sequenced TCR alpha and beta repertoires from monozygotic twins, from unrelated adults of various ages, and from cord blood. Replicate twin experiments were performed at different times using different library preparation protocols to rule out contamination.

Reading the germline V gene gives CDR1 SGHDN and CDR2 FVKESK. Measured from the cysteine to the phenylalanine, the CDR3 is 15 residues long. The kept DNA is CDR3 alone, 45 bases in frame from the first base. Compared with germline, V lacks 4 bases and J lacks 5 bases; bases without a gene match: 10. Receptors were amplified or captured by 5' RACE. Sequenced using an Illumina HiSeq 2000. Template switching introduced a universal primer binding site; the final cDNA contained a unique molecular identifier, enabling accurate counting of TCR cDNA molecules. Specific primers in the conserved constant-segment region were used to synthesize first-strand cDNA for the TCR alpha and beta chains. Each cDNA library was double barcoded, with a SMART-Mk sample barcode plus Illumina barcodes, to control for contamination. Two successive PCR steps introduced TruSeq adapter sequences along with Illumina sample barcodes. Sequencing of the TCR alpha and beta cDNA libraries was done on the Illumina HiSeq platform using custom primers. The source study handled its data this way. MiGEC processed the raw reads to extract unique molecular identifiers, while MiXCR was used to determine the CDR3 positions. For each individual, recombination models were inferred using an EM algorithm with the repgenHMM and IGoR tools. Shared clonotype analysis was performed with the tcR package in R, normalizing sharing by the product of cloneset sizes. Out-of-frame nonproductive sequences were analyzed to study raw recombination free of thymic and clonal selection effects. The public reads were quality trimmed at Q25 with fastp and then assembled into clones with MiXCR by TCRdb, keeping productive beta chains. Rows merge per CDR3 protein into single entries with the most common DNA and genes. The V and J calls come from TCRdb's annotation, not from the publication. The sample table contains 210,000 or so distinct CDR3 sequences; only one count was recorded for less than 20% of them. The ten most abundant clones make up 40% of the sample.

The full study reports these points: Fewer insertions were carried by abundant cord blood beta clonotypes; a weaker similar trend was observed in young adult naive repertoires, while no such trend was observed in memory repertoires. Recombination models systematically underestimated out-of-frame TCR alpha sharing in monozygotic twins but agreed with sharing between unrelated individuals. In beta out-of-frame sequences, excess twin sharing was weaker, because having fewer shared sequences lowered the signal-to-noise ratio. Conclusions relied on cross-sectional statistical analysis, since the same donors could not be followed over many years. Compared with coincidental sharing between unrelated individuals, out-of-frame TCR alpha sequences shared between twins showed an excess of sequences with low generation probability. Zero-insertion analyses could be partly confounded by invariant T cells such as MAIT and iNKT, although diverse VJ usage argued against such confounding for most clonotypes.

This sample was shared with a second study, whose subject was T cells expressing NK-cell markers. The second paper states: TCR beta-chain repertoires were profiled in sorted CD3+CD56+NKG2C+, CD3+CD56+NKG2C- and CD3+CD56-NKG2C+ T-cell subsets from several donors. Seven of the eight sequenced donors were HCMV-seropositive and one was HCMV-seronegative. In several experiments an anti-gammadeltaTCR antibody was added to restrict sorting to alphabetaTCR-expressing T cells. In roughly six donors, the dominant CD3+CD56+NKG2C+ clonotypes ranked among the top 10 CD8+ clonotypes, making up about 1.0-7.5% of CD8+ T cells. Those dominant clonotypes were again the most abundant among CD3+CD56-NKG2C+ cells in a few donors, at roughly 28.3-60.1%. Whether the expanded NKG2C-expressing T cell clones were specific for HCMV antigens remained unclear. All eight donors whose samples were sequenced were randomly selected healthy volunteers, three of them men and five women. To determine HCMV serostatus, a commercial ELISA kit was used to detect HCMV-specific IgG in serum. MIGEC handled demultiplexing of the reads and grouping by UMI, while MiTCR was used to assemble and quantify clonotypes. To exclude erroneous sequences, only TCR cDNA sequences supported by at least two reads were retained. The tcR package was used for downstream repertoire analysis, and clonotypes were matched between fractions using CDR3 nucleotide sequence together with V segment. VDJmatch was used to annotate antigen specificity against VDJdb, with one amino acid substitution in CDR3 allowed.

The V and J genes are TRBV14 and TRBJ2-7, and 8 junction bases match TRBD2. Sequenced: CD8+ T cells sorted from blood. The sequence derives from a woman aged 18-29 years in good health. The CDR3 region: CASSPRGGEADEQYF. The nucleotide sequence is TGTGCCAGCAGCCCCCGGGGGGGAGAGGCCGACGAGCAGTACTTC.